This TCR beta chain is from a study of blood T cell repertoires in COVID-19. For the study at large: PBMCs, B-cell-depleted T cells, or T cells provided the cDNA or gDNA that made up the material.

The CDR3 consists of 16 residues. With 4 bases clipped from V and 1 base from J, the junction kept 6 bases outside the gene matches. CDR1 and CDR2 from the germline V gene are SNHLY and FYNNEI. Measured with immunoSEQ multiplex PCR; TCRdb has only the in-frame clones, and not every one. The table shows about 94,000 clones, with approximately 84% occurring only once. Seattle patients were enrolled during active infection and followed longitudinally. The chain combines TRBV2 with TRBJ1-3; 8 bases line up with TRBD1. This sequence was found in an older man with COVID-19, enrolled during active disease. Sequencing was performed on peripheral blood. The CDR3, as DNA: TGTGCCAGCAGTGGTAGACAGGGGAGATCTGGAAACACCATATATTTT. This encodes CASSGRQGRSGNTIYF.